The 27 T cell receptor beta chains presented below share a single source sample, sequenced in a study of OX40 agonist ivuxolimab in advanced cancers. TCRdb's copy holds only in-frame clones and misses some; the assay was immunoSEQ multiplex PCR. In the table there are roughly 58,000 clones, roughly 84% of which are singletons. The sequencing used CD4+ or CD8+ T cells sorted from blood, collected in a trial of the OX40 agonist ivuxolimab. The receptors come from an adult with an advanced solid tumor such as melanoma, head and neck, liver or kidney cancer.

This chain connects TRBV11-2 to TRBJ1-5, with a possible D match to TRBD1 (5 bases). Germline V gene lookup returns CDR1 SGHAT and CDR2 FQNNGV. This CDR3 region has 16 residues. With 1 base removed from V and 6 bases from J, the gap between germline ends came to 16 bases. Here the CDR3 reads CASSLASGGLGQPQHF. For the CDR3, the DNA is TGTGCCAGCAGCTTAGCCTCTGGGGGTTTAGGTCAGCCCCAGCATTTT.

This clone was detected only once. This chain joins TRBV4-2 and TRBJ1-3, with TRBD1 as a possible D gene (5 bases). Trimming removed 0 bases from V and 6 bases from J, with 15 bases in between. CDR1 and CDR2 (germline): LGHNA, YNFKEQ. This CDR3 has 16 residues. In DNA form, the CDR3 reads TGTGCCAGCAGCCAAGATCGAGACAGAGGGGAAAACACCATATATTTT. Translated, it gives CASSQDRDRGENTIYF.

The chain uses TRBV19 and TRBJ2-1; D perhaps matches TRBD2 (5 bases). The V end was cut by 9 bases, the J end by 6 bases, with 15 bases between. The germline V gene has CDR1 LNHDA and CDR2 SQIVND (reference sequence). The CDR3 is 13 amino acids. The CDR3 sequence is CASNLGLGNEQFF. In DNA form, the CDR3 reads TGTGCCAGCAATCTCGGACTGGGCAATGAGCAGTTCTTC.

The CDR3 DNA is TGTGCCAGCAGTGAAATAAAGGGACCCTTAGGCACAGATACGCAGTATTTT. It translates to CASSEIKGPLGTDTQYF. The rearrangement uses TRBV6-1 and TRBJ2-3, with D possibly being TRBD1 or TRBD2 (5 bases each). Germline CDR1 reads MNHNS; CDR2 reads SASEGT. This CDR3 region has 17 residues. V was trimmed by 2 bases and J by 1 base, leaving 16 bases between them.

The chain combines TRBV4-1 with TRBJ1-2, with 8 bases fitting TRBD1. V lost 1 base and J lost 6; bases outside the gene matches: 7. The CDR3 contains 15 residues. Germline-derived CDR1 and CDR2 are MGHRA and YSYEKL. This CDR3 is CASSQGRQGSNGYTF. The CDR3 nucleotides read TGCGCCAGCAGCCAAGGGAGACAGGGGAGCAATGGCTACACCTTC.

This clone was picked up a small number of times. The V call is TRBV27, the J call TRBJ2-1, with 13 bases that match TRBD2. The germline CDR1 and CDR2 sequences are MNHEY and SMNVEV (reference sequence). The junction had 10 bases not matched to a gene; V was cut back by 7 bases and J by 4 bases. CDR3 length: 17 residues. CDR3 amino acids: CASKGTSGVEPYNEQFF. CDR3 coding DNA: TGTGCCAGCAAGGGGACTAGCGGGGTTGAGCCGTACAATGAGCAGTTCTTC.

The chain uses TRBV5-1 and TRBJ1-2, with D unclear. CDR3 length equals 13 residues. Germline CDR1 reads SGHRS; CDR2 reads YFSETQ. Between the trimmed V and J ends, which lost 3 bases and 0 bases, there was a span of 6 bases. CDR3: CASSSGTNYGYTF. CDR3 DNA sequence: TGCGCCAGCAGCTCCGGGACTAACTATGGCTACACCTTC. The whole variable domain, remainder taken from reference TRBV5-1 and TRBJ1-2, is KAGVTQTPRYLIKTRGQQVTLSCSPISGHRSVSWYQQTPGQGLQFLFEYFSETQRNKGNFPGRFSGRQFSNSRSEMNVSTLELGDSALYLCASSSGTNYGYTFGSGTRLTVV.

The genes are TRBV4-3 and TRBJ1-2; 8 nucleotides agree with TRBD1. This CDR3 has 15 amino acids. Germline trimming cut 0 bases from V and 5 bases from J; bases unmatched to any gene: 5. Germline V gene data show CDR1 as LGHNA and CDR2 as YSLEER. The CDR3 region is CASSQEAGGRYGYTF. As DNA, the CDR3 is TGCGCCAGCAGCCAAGAGGCAGGGGGCCGGTATGGCTACACCTTC.

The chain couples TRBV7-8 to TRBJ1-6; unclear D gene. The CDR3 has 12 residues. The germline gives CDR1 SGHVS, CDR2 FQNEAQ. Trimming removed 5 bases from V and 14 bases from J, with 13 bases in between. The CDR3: CASSDQVDTLHF. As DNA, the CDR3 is TGTGCCAGCAGCGATCAAGTAGACACCCTCCACTTT.

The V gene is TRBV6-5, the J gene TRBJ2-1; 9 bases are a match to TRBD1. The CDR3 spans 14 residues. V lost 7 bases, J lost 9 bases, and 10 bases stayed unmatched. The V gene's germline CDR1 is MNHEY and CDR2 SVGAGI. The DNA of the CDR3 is TGTGCCAGCACCCGGGACAGGGAGAGAGGTGAGCAGTTCTTC. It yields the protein CASTRDRERGEQFF.

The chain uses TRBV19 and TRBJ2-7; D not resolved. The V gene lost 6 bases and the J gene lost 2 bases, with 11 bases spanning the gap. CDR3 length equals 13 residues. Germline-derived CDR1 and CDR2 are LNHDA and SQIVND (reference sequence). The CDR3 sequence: CASSDRWAYEQYF. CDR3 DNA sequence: TGTGCCAGTAGCGATCGCTGGGCCTACGAGCAGTACTTC.

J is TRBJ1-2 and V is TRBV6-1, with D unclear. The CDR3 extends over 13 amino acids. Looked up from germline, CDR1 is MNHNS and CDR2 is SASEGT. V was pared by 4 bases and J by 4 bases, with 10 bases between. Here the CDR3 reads CASSGDAVYGYTF. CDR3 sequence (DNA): TGTGCCAGCAGTGGAGATGCCGTCTATGGCTACACCTTC.

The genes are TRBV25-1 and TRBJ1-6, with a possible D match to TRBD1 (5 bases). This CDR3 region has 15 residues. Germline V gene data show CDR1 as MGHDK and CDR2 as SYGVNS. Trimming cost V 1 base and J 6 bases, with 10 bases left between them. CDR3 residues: CASSESVGANSPLHF. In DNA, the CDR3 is TGTGCCAGCAGTGAATCGGTAGGGGCTAATTCACCCCTCCACTTT.

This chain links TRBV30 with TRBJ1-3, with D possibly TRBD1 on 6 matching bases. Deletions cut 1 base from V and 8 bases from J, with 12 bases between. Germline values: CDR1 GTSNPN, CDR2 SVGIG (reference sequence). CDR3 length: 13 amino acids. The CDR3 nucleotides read TGTGCCTGGAGTGAATGGGGGCCGGACACCATATATTTT. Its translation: CAWSEWGPDTIYF.

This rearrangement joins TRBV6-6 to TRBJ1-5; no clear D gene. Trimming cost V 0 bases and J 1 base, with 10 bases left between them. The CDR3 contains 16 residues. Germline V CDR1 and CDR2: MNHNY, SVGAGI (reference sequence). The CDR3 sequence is CASSYSTPGSNQPQHF. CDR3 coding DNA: TGTGCCAGCAGTTACTCGACCCCGGGGAGCAATCAGCCCCAGCATTTT.

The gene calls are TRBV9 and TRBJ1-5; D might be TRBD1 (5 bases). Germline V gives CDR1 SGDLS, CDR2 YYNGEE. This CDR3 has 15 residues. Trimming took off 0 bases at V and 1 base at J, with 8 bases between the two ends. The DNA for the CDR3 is TGTGCCAGCAGCGTAGGGCAGGGAAGCAATCAGCCCCAGCATTTT. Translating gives CASSVGQGSNQPQHF.

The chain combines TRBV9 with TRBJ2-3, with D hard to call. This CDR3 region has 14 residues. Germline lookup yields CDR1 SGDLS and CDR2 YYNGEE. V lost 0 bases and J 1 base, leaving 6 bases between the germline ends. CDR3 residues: CASSVALRTDTQYF. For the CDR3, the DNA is TGTGCCAGCAGCGTAGCCCTACGCACAGATACGCAGTATTTT.

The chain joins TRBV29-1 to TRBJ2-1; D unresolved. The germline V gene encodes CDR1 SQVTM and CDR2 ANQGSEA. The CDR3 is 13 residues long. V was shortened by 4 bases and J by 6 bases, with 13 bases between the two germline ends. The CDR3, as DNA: TGCAGCGTTGTGGGCAAAGGGCCCAATGAGCAGTTCTTC. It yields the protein CSVVGKGPNEQFF.

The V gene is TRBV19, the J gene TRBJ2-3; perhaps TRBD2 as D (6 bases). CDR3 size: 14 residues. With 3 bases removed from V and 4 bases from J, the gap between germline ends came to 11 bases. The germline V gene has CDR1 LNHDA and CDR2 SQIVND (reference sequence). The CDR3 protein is CASSMNGGADTQYF. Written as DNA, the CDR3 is TGTGCCAGTAGTATGAACGGAGGGGCAGATACGCAGTATTTT.

The CDR3 sequence is CASSIDGGPEETQYF. CDR3 nucleotides: TGTGCCAGTAGTATAGATGGGGGGCCAGAAGAGACCCAGTACTTC. The rearrangement links TRBV19 to TRBJ2-5; D is tentatively TRBD1 or TRBD2 (6 bases each). CDR1 LNHDA and CDR2 SQIVND come from the germline V gene (reference sequence). The V and J ends lost 0 bases and 3 bases respectively, with 11 bases between them. There are 15 residues in the CDR3.

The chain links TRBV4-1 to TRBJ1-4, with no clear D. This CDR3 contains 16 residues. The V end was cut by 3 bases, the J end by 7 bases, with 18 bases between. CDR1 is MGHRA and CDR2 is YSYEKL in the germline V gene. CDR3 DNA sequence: TGCGCCAGCAGCCAGGGTGAAACCAGAGATAGTGAAAAACTGTTTTTT. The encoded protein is CASSQGETRDSEKLFF.

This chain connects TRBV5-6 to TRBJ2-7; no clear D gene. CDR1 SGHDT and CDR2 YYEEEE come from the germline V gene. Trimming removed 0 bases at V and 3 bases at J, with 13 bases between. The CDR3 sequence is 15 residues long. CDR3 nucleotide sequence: TGTGCCAGCAGCTTGGTGGAGAGTTTCGTCTACGAGCAGTACTTC. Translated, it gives CASSLVESFVYEQYF.

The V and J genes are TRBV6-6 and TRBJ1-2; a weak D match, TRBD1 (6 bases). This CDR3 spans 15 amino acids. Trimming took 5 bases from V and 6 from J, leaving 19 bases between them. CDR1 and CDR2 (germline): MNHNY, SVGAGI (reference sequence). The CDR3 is CASSRSGTRKDGYTF. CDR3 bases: TGTGCCAGCAGTAGATCCGGGACAAGGAAGGATGGCTACACCTTC.

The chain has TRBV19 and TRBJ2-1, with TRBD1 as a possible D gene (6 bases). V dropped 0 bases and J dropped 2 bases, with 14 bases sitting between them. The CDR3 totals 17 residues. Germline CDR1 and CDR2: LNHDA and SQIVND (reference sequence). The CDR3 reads CASSIDGYRVTYNEQFF. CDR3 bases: TGTGCCAGTAGTATAGACGGTTACAGGGTAACCTACAATGAGCAGTTCTTC.

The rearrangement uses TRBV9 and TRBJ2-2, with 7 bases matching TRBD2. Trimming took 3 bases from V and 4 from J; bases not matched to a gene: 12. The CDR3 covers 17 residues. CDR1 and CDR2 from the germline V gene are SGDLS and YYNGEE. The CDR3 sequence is CASSARATSAVTGELFF. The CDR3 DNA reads TGTGCCAGCAGCGCCCGAGCCACTAGCGCGGTCACCGGGGAGCTGTTTTTT.

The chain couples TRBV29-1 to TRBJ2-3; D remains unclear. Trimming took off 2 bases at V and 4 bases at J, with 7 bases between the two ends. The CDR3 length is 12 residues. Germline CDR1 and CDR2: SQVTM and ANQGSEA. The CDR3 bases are TGCAGCGTTGAAACAAATTCAGATACGCAGTATTTT. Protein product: CSVETNSDTQYF.

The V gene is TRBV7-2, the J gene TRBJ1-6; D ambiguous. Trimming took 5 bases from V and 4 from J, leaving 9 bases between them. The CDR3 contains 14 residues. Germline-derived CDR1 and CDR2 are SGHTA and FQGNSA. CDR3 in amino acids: CASSLPGYNSPLHF. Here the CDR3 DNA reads TGTGCCAGCAGCCTCCCGGGGTATAATTCACCCCTCCACTTT.